This T cell receptor beta chain came from a study of cytomegalovirus exposure and HLA in healthy donors. Study results and caveats: As confirmed in vitro, a few CMV-associated chains were specific for CMV antigens. Researchers reported from a later analysis that most CMV-associated TCR beta chains appeared HLA-restricted. Accurate prediction of HLA-A and HLA-B alleles (for most subjects) was reportedly achieved from TCR beta sequences.

This CDR3 has 14 amino acids. The V gene's germline CDR1 is KGHSH and CDR2 LQKENI. This clone has just one count. Its antigen is unidentified. At the time of sampling, donors were nominally healthy, though unrecorded immune exposures were likely. With 60 Vbeta and 13 Jbeta primers, the PCR was carried out. Assay: immunoSEQ multiplex PCR; the TCRdb copy retains only in-frame clones and omits some. The table has roughly 110,000 clones, around 80% seen once; the top ten hold roughly 6%. Material: PBMCs. This sequence was found in a woman aged 50 to 60 in good health and CMV-seropositive. The V and J genes are TRBV18 and TRBJ2-5; D is possibly TRBD1 (5 bases). The J call may be mistaken, given a closer DNA end match to TRBJ2-7. The DNA of the CDR3 is TGTGCCAGCTCACATGACAGTTCCCCCTACGAGCAGTACTTC. It yields the protein CASSHDSSPYEQYF.